Each of the 21 T cell receptor beta chains below was sequenced from the same sample in a study of regulatory T cells in long-lasting Graves disease. Construction of the TCR beta libraries employed iRepertoire HTBI primers in conjunction with Arm-PCR of CDR3 regions. TCRdb re-analysed the multiplex PCR reads in MiXCR, keeping a single row per CDR3 protein. The profile shows roughly 380,000 distinct CDR3 sequences, roughly 17% of them singletons. Time point here: newly diagnosed GD, antithyroid drugs for less than 3 months. RNA isolated from PBMCs was used to make the TCR library. Separately, the same data were catalogued under a study of T cells in Graves' hyperthyroidism and ophthalmopathy.

Sequencing used peripheral blood mononuclear cells (PBMCs), obtained at new diagnosis, from a patient treated with antithyroid drugs. These receptors originate from a man between 35 and 55 years old with Graves disease.

This clonotype was seen more than once but under ten times. The CDR3 nucleotides read TGTGCCAGTAGTATTTTTGGGGGAGTTACTGAAGCTTTCTTT. Translated, it gives CASSIFGGVTEAFF. The genes are TRBV19 and TRBJ1-1; maybe TRBD1 (5 bases). Germline values: CDR1 LNHDA, CDR2 SQIVND (reference sequence). Trimming removed 3 bases from V and 5 bases from J, with 13 bases in between. This CDR3 is 14 amino acids long.

This clonotype was observed at least ten times. This chain links TRBV9 with TRBJ2-3, with D tentatively TRBD2 (7 bases). This CDR3 is 14 amino acids long. The V gene's germline CDR1 is SGDLS and CDR2 YYNGEE. With 3 bases removed from V and 5 bases from J, the gap between germline ends came to 13 bases. The CDR3 reads CASSGGGLGDTQYF. CDR3 sequence (DNA): TGTGCCAGCAGCGGGGGGGGGCTTGGAGATACGCAGTATTTT.

In this sample, this clonotype turned up many times. The rearrangement links TRBV5-1 to TRBJ2-7, with D perhaps TRBD2 (6 bases). This CDR3 is 14 amino acids long. Looked up from germline, CDR1 is SGHRS and CDR2 is YFSETQ. V lost 4 bases, J lost 2 bases, and 13 bases lay in between. DNA for the CDR3: TGCGCCAGCAGCCCCCGGGACTTCCCCTACGAGCAGTACTTC. Protein product: CASSPRDFPYEQYF.

Details on this clonotype: One base separates it from a far larger clone, so it is likely a read error. This CDR3 is missing its conserved last phenylalanine or tryptophan, likely due to a read error. V usage is TRBV11-1 and J usage is TRBJ2-3, with D possibly matching TRBD1 (5 bases). The J call may be wrong; the DNA end is better matched by TRBJ1-1. The CDR3 loop spans 14 amino acids. The V gene's germline CDR1 is SGHAT and CDR2 FQDESV (reference sequence). This chain's CDR3 is CASSFSTENTEAFL. Written as DNA, the CDR3 is TGTGCCAGCAGCTTTTCGACAGAGAACACTGAAGCTTTCCTT.

This clonotype was found many times. This sequence joins TRBV7-9 and TRBJ2-1; TRBD2 might be the D (5 bases). Trimming left V 7 bases short and J 3 bases short, with 10 bases between. CDR3 length: 13 residues. Germline V gene lookup returns CDR1 SEHNR and CDR2 FQNEAQ (reference sequence). The CDR3, as DNA: TGTGCCAGCACCTGGACTGTCTACAATGAGCAGTTCTTC. This encodes CASTWTVYNEQFF.

This clonotype was seen repeatedly, ten times or more. The V and J genes are TRBV5-6 and TRBJ2-7, with D possibly matching TRBD1 (6 bases). The CDR3 covers 15 residues. CDR1 is SGHDT and CDR2 is YYEEEE in the germline V gene. Deletions cut 1 base from V and 3 bases from J, with 14 bases between. The CDR3 spells CASSLKPLTGYEQYF. CDR3 sequence (DNA): TGTGCCAGCAGCTTGAAACCCTTGACAGGCTACGAGCAGTACTTC.

In the case of this clonotype: A much bigger clone sits one base away, suggesting this may be a read error. The chain is built from TRBV2 and TRBJ1-1; TRBD1 is a possible D gene (6 bases). The length of the CDR3 is 13 residues. The germline V and J ends were trimmed by 6 bases and 11 bases, with 19 bases remaining between them. The germline V gene encodes CDR1 SNHLY and CDR2 FYNNEI. The CDR3 region is CASRRNEGGFAFF. CDR3 DNA: TGTGCCAGCAGAAGGAACGAGGGGGGCTTCGCTTTCTTT.

This clonotype was counted a few times. The chain employs TRBV11-2 and TRBJ2-1; D ambiguous. CDR3 length: 13 amino acids. V was trimmed by 6 bases and J by 10 bases, leaving 16 bases between them. In germline, CDR1 is SGHAT, CDR2 FQNNGV. The CDR3 DNA follows: TGTGCCAGCAGACAAAGCCCAAATAGGGAGCAGTTCTTC. Its protein is CASRQSPNREQFF.

On this clonotype itself: A much larger clone lies one base from this, so it may be a read error. CDR3 protein: CASSFRGREETQCF. The CDR3 coding sequence is TGTGCCAGCAGTTTCAGGGGGCGGGAAGAGACCCAGTGCTTC. This chain connects TRBV7-2 to TRBJ2-5; 8 nucleotides match TRBD1. CDR3 length: 14 residues. In germline, CDR1 is SGHTA, CDR2 FQGNSA.

This clonotype was seen at least ten times. V is TRBV2 and J is TRBJ1-1; 8 positions agree with TRBD1. The V gene end was trimmed by 6 bases and the J gene end by 11 bases; junction bases not matched to a gene: 11. The CDR3 totals 13 residues. Germline CDR1 SNHLY, CDR2 FYNNEI. The CDR3 DNA follows: TGTGCCAGCAGAGTGGGACAGGCCCTGACTGCTTTCTTT. Its protein product is CASRVGQALTAFF.

This clonotype was seen repeatedly, ten times or more. An end of the junction differs from the germline gene, which may be a read error. The chain carries TRBV5-1 and TRBJ2-2, with D tentatively TRBD1 (5 bases). There are 14 residues in the CDR3. Germline values: CDR1 SGHRS, CDR2 YFSETQ. CDR3 nucleotide sequence: TGTGCCAGTAGTCGGCAGGGAACCACCGGGGAGCTGTTTTTT. This translates into CASSRQGTTGELFF.

At least ten counts were recorded for this clonotype. The rearrangement links TRBV12-3 or TRBV12-4 to TRBJ2-3; 10 positions match TRBD1. This CDR3 spans 16 amino acids. V lost 6 bases, J lost 2 bases, and 8 bases stayed unmatched. The CDR3, as DNA: TGTGCCAGCAGCCCGGGGACAGGGGCGTACACAGATACGCAGTATTTT. This translates into CASSPGTGAYTDTQYF.

This clonotype has a count of ten or more. The gene calls are TRBV18 and TRBJ2-3, with 8 bases fitting TRBD1. CDR1 is KGHSH and CDR2 is LQKENI in the germline V gene. Trimming removed 4 bases from V and 5 bases from J; junction bases left unmatched: 14. The length of the CDR3 is 17 residues. DNA of the CDR3: TGTGCCAGCTCACTTCGATCCCCAGGGGGCTCTGAAGATACGCAGTATTTT. Translation gives CASSLRSPGGSEDTQYF.

The chain links TRBV20-1 to TRBJ1-4, with D possibly matching TRBD1 (5 bases). Germline V gene sequence: CDR1 DFQATT, CDR2 SNEGSKA (reference sequence). The CDR3 extends over 15 amino acids. The ends were cut back, 7 bases at V and 4 bases at J, with 19 bases in the middle. The CDR3 DNA reads as TGCAGTGTCAAATCGGGCGGGGGGAATAATGAAAAACTGTTTTTT. It codes for CSVKSGGGNNEKLFF.

There are many counts of this clonotype. The V and J genes are TRBV6-1 and TRBJ2-1; 9 nucleotides match TRBD1. Germline V gives CDR1 MNHNS, CDR2 SASEGT. Trimming removed 5 bases from V and 7 bases from J; junction bases left unmatched: 9. The CDR3 totals 15 residues. The CDR3 reads CASSSYRGRGNEQFF. The CDR3 DNA follows: TGTGCCAGCAGTAGCTACAGGGGGCGAGGAAATGAGCAGTTCTTC.

This clonotype was found many times. The CDR3 DNA is TGTGCCAGCAGCTTACTCCTCGCAGGGGGCACTGAAGCTTTCTTT. Its translation: CASSLLLAGGTEAFF. The V and J genes are TRBV7-9 and TRBJ1-1; the match to TRBD1 covers 7 bases. The CDR3 runs to 15 residues. The V segment lost 2 bases and the J segment 4 bases; nucleotides outside the gene matches: 7. Per germline, CDR1 SEHNR and CDR2 FQNEAQ (reference sequence).

The chain carries TRBV4-2 and TRBJ1-5, with TRBD1 identical over 7 bases. The junction had 0 bases not matched to a gene; V was cut back by 0 bases and J by 4 bases. The CDR3 is 14 amino acids. Per germline, CDR1 LGHNA and CDR2 YNFKEQ. The CDR3 nucleotides are TGTGCCAGCAGCCAAGAGACAGGGAATCAGCCCCAGCATTTT. It specifies CASSQETGNQPQHF.

This clonotype was seen ten or more times. The genes are TRBV7-2 and TRBJ2-3, with D unclear. The CDR3 is 14 amino acids. Germline V gene data show CDR1 as SGHTA and CDR2 as FQGNSA. V dropped 0 bases and J dropped 1 base, with 5 bases sitting between them. The CDR3 coding sequence is TGTGCCAGCAGCTTAGCGCTGCGCACAGATACGCAGTATTTT. It codes for CASSLALRTDTQYF.

This clonotype was counted at least ten times. The J gene is TRBJ2-7, the V gene TRBV9; the D gene is possibly TRBD2 (6 bases). Germline assignment: CDR1 SGDLS and CDR2 YYNGEE. This CDR3 has 16 amino acids. Trimming shortened V by 3 bases and J by 2 bases, and 18 bases separated the two germline ends. DNA of the CDR3: TGTGCCAGCAGCGCCCGATCGGGGGTACTACCCTACGAGCAGTACTTC. This gives the protein CASSARSGVLPYEQYF.

The CDR3 DNA follows: TGTGCCAGCAGAACAACTAGCGGGGGAAGGTACGAGCAGTACTTC. Translated, it gives CASRTTSGGRYEQYF. The J gene is TRBJ2-7, the V gene TRBV6-2 or TRBV6-3; 11 bases are a match to TRBD2. The germline V gene has CDR1 MNHEY and CDR2 SVGEGT. The CDR3 totals 15 residues. The V and J ends lost 6 bases and 4 bases, in that order; junction bases with no gene match: 8.

The J gene is TRBJ2-1, the V gene TRBV12-3 or TRBV12-4; a weak D match, TRBD2 (5 bases). V was cut by 7 bases and J by 6 bases, with 13 bases left in between. The CDR3 spans 13 residues. For the CDR3, the DNA is TGTGCCAGCATTCGGGGTTATGGCAATGAGCAGTTCTTC. Translated, it gives CASIRGYGNEQFF.